This T cell receptor (beta chain) was sequenced during a study of OX40 agonist ivuxolimab in advanced cancers. Study in general: Every 2 weeks, ivuxolimab was infused into the patients intravenously at between 0.01 and 10 mg/kg. The study enrolled dose-escalation patients with hepatocellular carcinoma, melanoma, renal cell or head and neck cancer. The study reported partial responses in three patients: one hepatocellular carcinoma, two cutaneous melanoma.

Sequencing was performed with immunoSEQ multiplex PCR; in TCRdb, only in-frame clones are kept and a portion is missing. The sample has fewer than 70,000 clones; about 86% are singletons. This CDR3 spans 14 amino acids. Losses at the gene ends were 0 bases for V and 8 bases for J; bases not matched to a gene: 4. CDR1 is MNHNS, CDR2 SASEGT, per germline. The material was CD4+ or CD8+ T cells sorted from blood, obtained in a trial of the OX40 agonist ivuxolimab. This sequence originates from an adult with an advanced solid tumor such as melanoma, head and neck, liver or kidney cancer. The chain is built from TRBV6-1 and TRBJ2-1; 7 bases match TRBD1. Here the CDR3 reads CASSEATGFHEQFF. The CDR3 nucleotides are TGTGCCAGCAGTGAAGCGACAGGGTTCCATGAGCAGTTCTTC.